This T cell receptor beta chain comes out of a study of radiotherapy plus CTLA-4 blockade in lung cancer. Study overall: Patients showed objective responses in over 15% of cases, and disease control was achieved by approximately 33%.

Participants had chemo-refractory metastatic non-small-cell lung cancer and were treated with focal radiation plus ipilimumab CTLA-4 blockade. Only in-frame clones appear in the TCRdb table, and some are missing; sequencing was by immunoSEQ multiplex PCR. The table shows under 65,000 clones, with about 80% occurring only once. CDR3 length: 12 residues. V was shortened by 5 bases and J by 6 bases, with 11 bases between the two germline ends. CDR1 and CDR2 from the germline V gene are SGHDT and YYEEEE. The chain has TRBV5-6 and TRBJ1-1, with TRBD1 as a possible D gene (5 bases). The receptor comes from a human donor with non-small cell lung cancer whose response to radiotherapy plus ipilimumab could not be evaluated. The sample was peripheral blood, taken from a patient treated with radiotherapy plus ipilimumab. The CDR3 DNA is TGTGCCAGCAGTTTTGGCAGGGCTGAAGCTTTCTTT. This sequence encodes CASSFGRAEAFF. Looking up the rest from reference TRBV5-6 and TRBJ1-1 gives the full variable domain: DAGVTQSPTHLIKTRGQQVTLRCSPKSGHDTVSWYQQALGQGPQFIFQYYEEEERQRGNFPDRFSGHQFPNYSSELNVNALLLGDSALYLCASSFGRAEAFFGQGTRLTVV.